The 27 T cell receptor beta chains given below trace back to one sample, sequenced in a study of OX40 agonist ivuxolimab in advanced cancers. Produced via immunoSEQ multiplex PCR; TCRdb's table is partial and in-frame only. The sample has tens of thousands of clones; approximately 88% are singletons. Sample: CD4+ or CD8+ T cells sorted from blood, taken in a trial of the OX40 agonist ivuxolimab. These receptors originate from an adult with an advanced solid tumor such as melanoma, head and neck, liver or kidney cancer.

This chain links TRBV7-9 with TRBJ2-2, with D possibly TRBD1 on 6 matching bases. Germline CDR1 reads SEHNR; CDR2 reads FQNEAQ (reference sequence). The CDR3 loop spans 14 amino acids. Trimming stripped 7 bases from V and 1 base from J, with 10 bases between. CDR3 in DNA: TGTGCCAGCACCACCAGGGGGAACACCGGGGAGCTGTTTTTT. The encoded protein is CASTTRGNTGELFF.

The gene calls are TRBV6-1 and TRBJ2-1; perhaps TRBD2 as D (5 bases). The CDR3 runs 12 residues. The V gene lost 7 bases and the J gene lost 5 bases, with 9 bases spanning the gap. Germline CDR1 MNHNS, CDR2 SASEGT. CDR3 amino acids: CASTRGNNEQFF. As DNA, the CDR3 is TGTGCCAGCACCCGGGGAAACAATGAGCAGTTCTTC.

The CDR3 DNA reads TGTGCCAGTGGGACGGCGAATCAGCCCCAGCATTTT. This encodes CASGTANQPQHF. The chain carries TRBV2 and TRBJ1-5; possibly TRBD1 for D (5 bases). V was shortened by 9 bases and J by 4 bases, with 10 bases between the two germline ends. CDR3 length: 12 residues. Germline values: CDR1 SNHLY, CDR2 FYNNEI. Combining the CDR3 with reference TRBV2 and TRBJ1-5 gives the whole variable domain EPEVTQTPSHQVTQMGQEVILRCVPISNHLYFYWYRQILGQKVEFLVSFYNNEISEKSEIFDDQFSVERPDGSNFTLKIRSTKLEDSAMYFCASGTANQPQHFGDGTRLSIL.

A few counts support this clone. The chain employs TRBV19 and TRBJ1-1; no reliable D call. This CDR3 is built from 15 residues. Germline-derived CDR1 and CDR2 are LNHDA and SQIVND (reference sequence). V was trimmed by 5 bases and J by 0 bases, leaving 13 bases between them. CDR3 protein: CASSRWATMNTEAFF. CDR3 DNA: TGTGCCAGTAGTCGCTGGGCCACCATGAACACTGAAGCTTTCTTT.

V gene TRBV7-2 combines with J gene TRBJ1-6; 7 nucleotides agree with TRBD1. With 0 bases clipped from V and 0 bases from J, the junction kept 17 bases outside the gene matches. This CDR3 is built from 22 residues. The V gene's germline CDR1 is SGHTA and CDR2 FQGNSA. The CDR3 protein is CASSLALRQGLVHSSYNSPLHF. The CDR3 nucleotides read TGTGCCAGCAGCTTAGCGTTGCGACAGGGCTTGGTACATAGCTCCTATAATTCACCCCTCCACTTT.

The gene calls are TRBV7-8 and TRBJ2-7, with D perhaps matching TRBD1 (5 bases). Trimming removed 5 bases at V and 2 bases at J, with 10 bases between. There are 13 residues in the CDR3. The germline V gene has CDR1 SGHVS and CDR2 FQNEAQ. The CDR3 spells CASSRDRPYEQYV. DNA of the CDR3: TGTGCCAGCAGCAGAGACAGACCCTACGAGCAGTACGTC.

This chain joins TRBV7-2 and TRBJ2-2; no reliable D call. The CDR3 has 15 amino acids. Trimming stripped 1 base from V and 1 base from J, with 7 bases between. Germline V gives CDR1 SGHTA, CDR2 FQGNSA. CDR3 coding DNA: TGTGCCAGCAGCTTAGGGGGAAAGAACACCGGGGAGCTGTTTTTT. This translates into CASSLGGKNTGELFF.

This chain uses TRBV10-3 with TRBJ1-2; 8 bases are shared with TRBD1. This CDR3 contains 15 residues. With 1 base clipped from V and 7 bases from J, the junction kept 8 bases outside the gene matches. Germline CDR1 reads ENHRY; CDR2 reads SYGVKD. In nucleotides, the CDR3 is TGTGCCATCAGTGAGTACCCGGGACAGGAGGCTGGCTACACCTTC. This translates into CAISEYPGQEAGYTF.

The chain combines TRBV9 with TRBJ1-1; 8 bases are shared with TRBD1. This CDR3 comprises 14 residues. The germline V gene encodes CDR1 SGDLS and CDR2 YYNGEE. The J segment lost 5 bases and the V segment lost 0 bases, leaving 3 bases of the junction unmatched. The DNA of the CDR3 is TGTGCCAGCAGCGTAGGACAGGGGTTTACTGAAGCTTTCTTT. This codes for CASSVGQGFTEAFF.

The sample holds a few counts of this clone. The chain couples TRBV27 to TRBJ1-2; D not certain. The CDR3 length is 13 residues. The germline V gene encodes CDR1 MNHEY and CDR2 SMNVEV (reference sequence). Trimming cost V 8 bases and J 5 bases, with 15 bases left between them. CDR3 DNA sequence: TGTGCCAGCCGAAACTCGACGGCGTATGGCTACACCTTC. Encoded protein: CASRNSTAYGYTF.

The chain recombines TRBV18 with TRBJ2-2; a possible D gene is TRBD1 (5 bases). Germline values: CDR1 KGHSH, CDR2 LQKENI. This CDR3 has 14 residues. The V gene lost 0 bases and the J gene lost 6 bases, with 8 bases spanning the gap. Written as DNA, the CDR3 is TGTGCCAGCTCACCACCGGGGCGGTCCGGGGAGCTGTTTTTT. Encoded protein: CASSPPGRSGELFF.

This chain links TRBV2 with TRBJ2-1; TRBD2 is a possible D gene (6 bases). V gave up 3 bases and J gave up 9 bases, with 9 bases separating them. CDR1 SNHLY and CDR2 FYNNEI come from the germline V gene. The CDR3 extends over 12 amino acids. The CDR3 nucleotides read TGTGCCAGCAGTGAGGGCGGGGTTGAGCAGTTCTTC. This gives the protein CASSEGGVEQFF.

The chain combines TRBV5-1 with TRBJ2-7; 7 nucleotides align to TRBD1. The CDR3 consists of 14 residues. Losses at the gene ends were 8 bases for V and 2 bases for J; bases not matched to a gene: 10. Germline-derived CDR1 and CDR2 are SGHRS and YFSETQ. The CDR3 protein is CASSTGPMTYEQYF. The CDR3 DNA is TGCGCCAGTTCGACAGGGCCCATGACCTACGAGCAGTACTTC.

The chain is built from TRBV30 and TRBJ1-3; D may be TRBD1 (6 bases). Trimming took 2 bases from V and 7 from J, leaving 12 bases between them. The germline gives CDR1 GTSNPN, CDR2 SVGIG (reference sequence). The CDR3 has 13 residues. CDR3 sequence reads: CAWSWTVRNTIYF. The CDR3 bases are TGTGCCTGGAGTTGGACAGTAAGGAACACCATATATTTT.

The V gene is TRBV5-1, the J gene TRBJ2-1; 7 bases are shared with TRBD1. In germline, CDR1 is SGHRS, CDR2 YFSETQ. V lost 5 bases, J lost 4 bases, and 9 bases stayed unmatched. The CDR3 is 15 residues long. The CDR3 protein is CASRQDRVMYNEQFF. DNA of the CDR3: TGCGCCAGCAGACAAGACAGGGTCATGTACAATGAGCAGTTCTTC.

This rearrangement joins TRBV4-1 to TRBJ2-1, with D tentatively TRBD2 (6 bases). Trimming cost V 1 base and J 2 bases, with 12 bases left between them. The germline CDR1 and CDR2 sequences are MGHRA and YSYEKL. The CDR3 has 16 amino acids. The CDR3: CASSQVWRGPYNEQFF. The CDR3 DNA is TGCGCCAGCAGCCAAGTCTGGCGGGGCCCCTACAATGAGCAGTTCTTC.

This clone was seen more than once but under ten times. The rearrangement uses TRBV11-1 and TRBJ2-2; 8 nucleotides line up with TRBD2. The CDR3 covers 15 residues. The germline V gene has CDR1 SGHAT and CDR2 FQDESV (reference sequence). J lost 5 bases, V lost 2 bases, and 4 bases had no gene match. CDR3 DNA: TGTGCCAGCAGCTTACTAGCGGGTGGTACCGGGGAGCTGTTTTTT. Its protein product is CASSLLAGGTGELFF. Full variable domain (rest looked up from reference TRBV11-1 and TRBJ2-2): EAEVAQSPRYKITEKSQAVAFWCDPISGHATLYWYRQILGQGPELLVQFQDESVVDDSQLPKDRFSAERLKGVDSTLKIQPAELGDSAMYLCASSLLAGGTGELFFGEGSRLTVL.

V is TRBV6-1 and J is TRBJ2-5; a weak D match, TRBD2 (7 bases). The germline V gene has CDR1 MNHNS and CDR2 SASEGT. The CDR3 runs 11 residues. Trimming cost V 8 bases and J 11 bases, with 15 bases left between them. Here the CDR3 DNA reads TGTGCCAGCGAAATCAGGGGACTACAGTACTTC. It is translated as CASEIRGLQYF.

This clone was counted only a few times. The chain is built from TRBV4-3 and TRBJ2-7; a possible D gene is TRBD1 (6 bases). Germline CDR1 and CDR2: LGHNA and YSLEER. V lost 6 bases to trimming and J lost 2 bases, with 14 bases between them. This CDR3 region has 14 residues. The CDR3 loop is CASSWETGAYEQYF. CDR3 bases: TGCGCCAGCAGTTGGGAGACAGGTGCCTACGAGCAGTACTTC.

The chain couples TRBV6-1 to TRBJ2-1, with D possibly matching TRBD1 (6 bases). In germline, CDR1 is MNHNS, CDR2 SASEGT. This CDR3 comprises 12 residues. Trimming shortened V by 4 bases and J by 9 bases, and 10 bases separated the two germline ends. This chain's CDR3 is CASSGTGSEQFF. The CDR3 DNA is TGTGCCAGCAGTGGAACAGGGAGTGAGCAGTTCTTC.

This chain connects TRBV7-9 to TRBJ2-7; TRBD1 might be the D (6 bases). The CDR3 covers 14 residues. The germline V and J ends were trimmed by 5 bases and 6 bases, with 17 bases remaining between them. Per germline, CDR1 SEHNR and CDR2 FQNEAQ (reference sequence). The CDR3 region has the DNA TGTGCCAGCAGCGCGGGCGACAGGCCCGGCGAGCAGTACGTC. The encoded protein is CASSAGDRPGEQYV.

The chain couples TRBV6-6 to TRBJ2-3, with 8 bases fitting TRBD1. Germline trimming cut 3 bases from V and 0 bases from J; bases unmatched to any gene: 2. This CDR3 contains 15 residues. CDR1 is MNHNY and CDR2 is SVGAGI in the germline V gene (reference sequence). CDR3 sequence: CASSYDRGSTDTQYF. The CDR3 DNA sequence: TGTGCCAGCAGTTATGACAGGGGAAGCACAGATACGCAGTATTTT.

The chain recombines TRBV28 with TRBJ1-4, with D uncertain. Germline lookup yields CDR1 MDHEN and CDR2 SYDVKM. The CDR3 sequence is 14 residues long. Trimming removed 5 bases from V and 8 bases from J, with 15 bases in between. In DNA, the CDR3 is TGTGCCAGCAGTGACGGGAGCCGGGGAGAAAAACTGTTTTTT. It translates to CASSDGSRGEKLFF.

Turning to this clone: Additional DNA sequences in this sample encode the identical CDR3. The chain combines TRBV9 with TRBJ1-6; D unclear. CDR3 length: 17 amino acids. The V gene's germline CDR1 is SGDLS and CDR2 YYNGEE. V was cut by 4 bases and J by 0 bases, with 14 bases left in between. CDR3 sequence: CASSPRGIHSYNSPLHF. CDR3 DNA: TGTGCCAGCAGCCCCAGAGGGATCCACTCCTATAATTCACCCCTCCACTTT.

The rearrangement links TRBV11-2 to TRBJ2-7, with D perhaps TRBD1 (6 bases). CDR1 is SGHAT, CDR2 FQNNGV, per germline. The CDR3 consists of 14 residues. Between the trimmed V and J ends, which lost 4 bases and 3 bases, there was a span of 13 bases. The CDR3 bases are TGTGCCAGCAGCTCAAGCACAGGGTTCTACGAGCAGTACGTC. Its protein product is CASSSSTGFYEQYV.

This clone was counted once. The chain links TRBV30 to TRBJ1-3; D is ambiguous. Germline V gene sequence: CDR1 GTSNPN, CDR2 SVGIG (reference sequence). V was pared by 2 bases and J by 4 bases, with 15 bases between. CDR3 length: 15 residues. Here the CDR3 reads CAWSHLGWIGNTIYF. The CDR3 nucleotides are TGTGCCTGGAGTCACCTCGGCTGGATCGGAAACACCATATATTTT.

The genes are TRBV7-2 and TRBJ2-5, with D maybe TRBD2 (5 bases). Trimming shortened V by 4 bases and J by 3 bases, and 18 bases separated the two germline ends. In germline, CDR1 is SGHTA, CDR2 FQGNSA. The CDR3 is 16 residues long. The DNA of the CDR3 is TGTGCCAGCAGCTCCGGTTTTCTACTAGGCGAAGAGACCCAGTACTTC. This gives the protein CASSSGFLLGEETQYF.